The source of this T cell receptor (beta chain) is a study of blood T cell repertoires in COVID-19. Study context: Samples came from the United States, Italy and Spain, spanning acute and convalescent COVID-19. PBMCs, B-cell-depleted T cells, or T cells were the source of the cDNA or gDNA that made up the material.

Authors' processing steps: Counts of nucleated cells, estimated from reference gene primer amplification, were obtained. Sequencing used immunoSEQ multiplex PCR; TCRdb keeps in-frame clones, though not all of them. The DNA gave D and trimming, while V, J and clone size come from that table. The profile shows 310,000 or so clones, approximately 86% of them singletons. Germline loops: CDR1 LNHNV, CDR2 YYDKDF (reference sequence). Trimming removed 5 bases from V and 9 bases from J, with 16 bases in between. The CDR3 contains 13 residues. There are a few counts of this clone. What was sequenced was peripheral blood. The chain carries TRBV15 and TRBJ1-2; a weak D match, TRBD1 (6 bases). The sequence was collected from a woman aged 30 to 39 who had recovered from COVID-19. CDR3 DNA: TGTGCCACCAGCTCCCGGACAGTCTTCAGCTACACCTTC. Its translation: CATSSRTVFSYTF.